This T cell receptor beta chain was captured by sequencing in a study of cytomegalovirus exposure and HLA in healthy donors. About the study: According to later analysis, the same platform produced the approximately 130 validation and some 680 first-cohort repertoires.

Concerning this clone itself: Its target is unknown. A read error may account for a junction end that differs from germline.

Profiled with immunoSEQ multiplex PCR; TCRdb holds only in-frame clones, not every one. This table has under 300,000 clones, approximately 83% appearing once. While the first cohort had over 650 subjects, the donors belonged to the separate validation cohort of over a hundred subjects. Study results and caveats: Cytomegalovirus association was assigned to approximately 180 TCR beta chains. Most sequenced TCRs were rare (though some public TCRs occurred in many donors).

CDR3 length: 11 amino acids. CDR1 is GTSNPN, CDR2 SVGIG, per germline (reference sequence). Sequences were obtained from PBMCs. This rearrangement joins TRBV30 to TRBJ2-5; D perhaps matches TRBD1 (6 bases). This sequence was found in a woman younger than 45 in good health and CMV-seropositive. The CDR3 DNA reads TGTGCCTGGAGTGTAGGCGGGTGGGGGCACTTC. Encoded protein: CAWSVGGWGHF.